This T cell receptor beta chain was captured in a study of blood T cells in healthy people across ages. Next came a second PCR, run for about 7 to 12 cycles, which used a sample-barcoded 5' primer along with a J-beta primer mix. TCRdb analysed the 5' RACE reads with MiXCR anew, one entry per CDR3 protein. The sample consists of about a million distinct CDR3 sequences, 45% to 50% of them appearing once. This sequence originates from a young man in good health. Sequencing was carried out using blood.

CDR3 protein: CASSLAPWSSYNEQFF. The CDR3 DNA reads as TGTGCCAGCAGTTTAGCCCCGTGGAGCTCCTACAATGAGCAGTTCTTC. The chain recombines TRBV12-3 or TRBV12-4 with TRBJ2-1, with unresolved D. The CDR3 length is 16 residues. V was shortened by 0 bases and J by 0 bases, with 9 bases between the two germline ends.